This T cell receptor (beta chain) originates from a study of blood T cell repertoires in COVID-19. Study at large: T cells, B-cell-depleted T cells, or PBMCs provided the cDNA or gDNA that served as material.

Sequenced by immunoSEQ multiplex PCR; TCRdb stores in-frame clones only, minus some. Among about 180,000 clones listed, roughly 77% were seen once. CDR1 MNHEY and CDR2 SVGEGT come from the germline V gene. This CDR3 is built from 15 residues. The germline V and J ends were trimmed by 0 bases and 4 bases, with 12 bases remaining between them. The specimen was peripheral blood. This clonotype was sampled from a man in his 70s with active or convalescent COVID-19. V and J are TRBV6-2 or TRBV6-3 and TRBJ1-2; D call uncertain. The CDR3 region has the DNA TGTGCCAGCAGTTACTCGACATCTACAGCCTATGGCTACACCTTC. It specifies CASSYSTSTAYGYTF.